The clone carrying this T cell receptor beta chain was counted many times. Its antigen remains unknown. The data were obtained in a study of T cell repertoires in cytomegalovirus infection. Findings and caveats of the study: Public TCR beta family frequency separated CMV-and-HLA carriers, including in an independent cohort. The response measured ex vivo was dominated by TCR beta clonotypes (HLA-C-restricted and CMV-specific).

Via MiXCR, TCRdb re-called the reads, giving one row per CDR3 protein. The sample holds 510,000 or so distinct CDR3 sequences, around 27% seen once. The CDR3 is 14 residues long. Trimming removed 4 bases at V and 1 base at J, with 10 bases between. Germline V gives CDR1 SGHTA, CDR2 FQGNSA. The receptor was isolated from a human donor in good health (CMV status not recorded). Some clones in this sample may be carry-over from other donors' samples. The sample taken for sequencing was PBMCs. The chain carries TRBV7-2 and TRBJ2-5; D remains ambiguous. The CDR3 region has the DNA TGTGCCAGCAGCTGGGCGACGGTCCAAGAGACCCAGTACTTC. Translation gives CASSWATVQETQYF.